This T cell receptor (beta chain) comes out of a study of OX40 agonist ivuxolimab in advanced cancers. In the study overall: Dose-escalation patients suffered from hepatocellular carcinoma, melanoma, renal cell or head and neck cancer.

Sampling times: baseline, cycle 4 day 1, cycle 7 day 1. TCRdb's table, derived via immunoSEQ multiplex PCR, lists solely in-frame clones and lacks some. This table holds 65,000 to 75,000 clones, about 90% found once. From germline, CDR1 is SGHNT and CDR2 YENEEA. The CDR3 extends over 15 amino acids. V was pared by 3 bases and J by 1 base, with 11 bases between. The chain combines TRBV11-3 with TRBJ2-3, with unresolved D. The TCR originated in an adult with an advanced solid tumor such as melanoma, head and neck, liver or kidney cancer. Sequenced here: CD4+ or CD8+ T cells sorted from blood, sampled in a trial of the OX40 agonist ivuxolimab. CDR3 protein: CASSLGIGGTDTQYF. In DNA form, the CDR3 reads TGTGCCAGCAGCTTGGGGATAGGCGGCACAGATACGCAGTATTTT.